The 16 T cell receptor beta chains below all came from one sample that was sequenced in a study of T cell responses to AZD1222 COVID-19 vaccine. Sequenced by immunoSEQ multiplex PCR; TCRdb stores in-frame clones only, minus some. Seen here are 150,000 or so clones, just over 90% observed once, and the top ten hold less than 2%. The source was peripheral blood, collected on day 0 of AZD1222 vaccination. The receptors shown here come from an adult in good health.

The chain has TRBV5-4 and TRBJ1-4; D possibly corresponds to TRBD1 (5 bases). Trimming left V 2 bases short and J 8 bases short, with 13 bases between. Looked up from germline, CDR1 is SGHNT and CDR2 is YYREEE (reference sequence). This CDR3 is built from 14 residues. CDR3 protein: CASSFTGLSEKLFF. The CDR3 region has the DNA TGTGCCAGCAGCTTCACAGGTCTCAGCGAAAAACTGTTTTTT. Together with reference TRBV5-4 and TRBJ1-4, the CDR3 gives the full variable domain: ETGVTQSPTHLIKTRGQQVTLRCSSQSGHNTVSWYQQALGQGPQFIFQYYREEENGRGNFPPRFSGLQFPNYSSELNVNALELDDSALYLCASSFTGLSEKLFFGSGTQLSVL.

This rearrangement joins TRBV7-2 to TRBJ2-7; unclear D gene. With 4 bases removed from V and 7 bases from J, the gap between germline ends came to 17 bases. The CDR3 is 14 residues long. Per the germline V gene, CDR1 is SGHTA and CDR2 is FQGNSA. The CDR3 region is CASSSTDAISEQYF. CDR3 DNA: TGTGCCAGCAGCTCCACGGACGCCATTAGTGAGCAGTACTTC.

The CDR3 coding sequence is TGTGCCAGCAGCTGCCGCGACCACACAGGGGGCAGTTGTGAAAAACTGTTTTTT. Translating gives CASSCRDHTGGSCEKLFF. The rearrangement uses TRBV7-3 and TRBJ1-4; 9 nucleotides match TRBD1. Germline V lookup: CDR1 SGHTA, CDR2 FQGTGA. V was pared by 4 bases and J by 7 bases, with 16 bases of the junction left unmatched. This CDR3 region has 18 residues. The full variable domain, with the rest looked up from reference TRBV7-3 and TRBJ1-4, is GAGVSQTPSNKVTEKGKYVELRCDPISGHTALYWYRQSLGQGPEFLIYFQGTGAADDSGLPNDRFFAVRPEGSVSTLKIQRTERGDSAVYLCASSCRDHTGGSCEKLFFGSGTQLSVL.

The V and J genes are TRBV9 and TRBJ1-1, with D possibly being TRBD1 (6 bases). The CDR3 has 16 amino acids. CDR1 and CDR2 (germline): SGDLS, YYNGEE. Trimming left V 7 bases short and J 4 bases short, with 23 bases between. CDR3 in amino acids: CASRGDQGGVSTEAFF. DNA of the CDR3: TGTGCCAGCCGAGGGGACCAAGGGGGAGTTAGCACTGAAGCTTTCTTT.

At least ten counts were recorded for this clone. The chain has TRBV3-1 (or the pseudogene TRBV3-2) and TRBJ2-7, with D hard to call. The CDR3 contains 13 residues. Trimming shortened V by 2 bases and J by 4 bases, and 9 bases separated the two germline ends. The V gene's germline CDR1 is LGHDT and CDR2 YNNKEL (reference sequence). CDR3 residues: CASSQNNRYEQYF. The CDR3 DNA sequence: TGTGCCAGCAGCCAAAACAACAGATACGAGCAGTACTTC.

This sequence joins TRBV18 and TRBJ2-1; 8 bases align to TRBD2. Germline assignment: CDR1 KGHSH and CDR2 LQKENI. The V segment lost 4 bases and the J segment 7 bases; nucleotides outside the gene matches: 3. The CDR3 has 13 residues. The CDR3 here is CASSQLAGNEQFF. CDR3 coding DNA: TGTGCCAGCTCACAATTAGCGGGGAATGAGCAGTTCTTC.

The rearrangement links TRBV11-2 to TRBJ2-5, with a possible D match to TRBD2 (5 bases). CDR1 is SGHAT and CDR2 is FQNNGV in the germline V gene. Trimming took off 0 bases at V and 5 bases at J, with 13 bases between the two ends. This CDR3 region has 15 residues. The DNA for the CDR3 is TGTGCCAGCAGCTTAGACGATCCGGGGATGGAGACCCAGTACTTC. Encoded protein: CASSLDDPGMETQYF.

The chain combines TRBV7-2 with TRBJ1-5; D is ambiguous. The CDR3 runs to 12 residues. The V end lost 1 base, the J end lost 8 bases, and 6 bases lay between the germline ends. Germline V gives CDR1 SGHTA, CDR2 FQGNSA. CDR3 nucleotides: TGTGCCAGCAGCTTAGATTTTAAGCCCCAGCATTTT. Translated: CASSLDFKPQHF.

The rearrangement uses TRBV6-5 and TRBJ2-7; no clear D. Trimming took 6 bases from V and 5 from J, leaving 14 bases between them. The CDR3 runs to 13 residues. Germline V CDR1 and CDR2: MNHEY, SVGAGI. This chain's CDR3 is CASRLNDGHEQYF. The CDR3 bases are TGTGCCAGCAGATTGAACGACGGCCACGAGCAGTACTTC.

V usage is TRBV18 and J usage is TRBJ1-1; D unresolved. Per germline, CDR1 KGHSH and CDR2 LQKENI. With 1 base removed from V and 3 bases from J, the gap between germline ends came to 3 bases. The CDR3 spans 12 residues. This CDR3 reads CASSPLDTEAFF. In DNA form, the CDR3 reads TGTGCCAGCTCACCACTCGACACTGAAGCTTTCTTT.

This chain joins TRBV11-3 and TRBJ2-2, with 8 bases matching TRBD1. Germline CDR1 SGHNT, CDR2 YENEEA. The CDR3 spans 14 residues. Losses at the gene ends were 8 bases for V and 5 bases for J; bases not matched to a gene: 7. The CDR3 loop reads CASSDRGSTGELFF. In DNA, the CDR3 is TGTGCCAGCTCTGACAGGGGATCAACCGGGGAGCTGTTTTTT. The variable domain in full, with the rest retrieved from reference TRBV11-3 and TRBJ2-2, is EAGVVQSPRYKIIEKKQPVAFWCNPISGHNTLYWYLQNLGQGPELLIRYENEEAVDDSQLPKDRFSAERLKGVDSTLKIQPAELGDSAVYLCASSDRGSTGELFFGEGSRLTVL.

This chain connects TRBV5-8 to TRBJ1-2; TRBD1 is a possible D gene (6 bases). The CDR3 is 15 residues long. The V and J ends lost 2 bases and 3 bases respectively, with 14 bases between them. Looked up from germline, CDR1 is SGHTS and CDR2 is YDEGEE. DNA for the CDR3: TGTGCCAGCAGCTTAGAAGGGGGGAGTCACTATGGCTACACCTTC. Encoded protein: CASSLEGGSHYGYTF. Using reference TRBV5-8 and TRBJ1-2 for the parts outside the CDR3, the full variable domain is EAGVTQSPTHLIKTRGQQATLRCSPISGHTSVYWYQQALGLGLQFLLWYDEGEERNRGNFPPRFSGRQFPNYSSELNVNALELEDSALYLCASSLEGGSHYGYTFGSGTRLTVV.

V gene TRBV6-2 or TRBV6-3 combines with J gene TRBJ2-3; D perhaps matches TRBD2 (6 bases). Germline values: CDR1 MNHEY, CDR2 SVGEGT. There are 17 residues in the CDR3. V was cut by 0 bases and J by 0 bases, with 13 bases left in between. The CDR3 loop reads CASSYSEVAVSTDTQYF. The CDR3 nucleotides read TGTGCCAGCAGTTACTCCGAGGTAGCGGTTAGCACAGATACGCAGTATTTT.

The count of this clone is one. The chain is built from TRBV27 and TRBJ2-2; possible D gene TRBD2, 7 bases. This CDR3 has 15 amino acids. Trimming took off 3 bases at V and 7 bases at J, with 15 bases between the two ends. Germline-derived CDR1 and CDR2 are MNHEY and SMNVEV (reference sequence). The CDR3 loop is CASSFRGAMVGELFF. In DNA form, the CDR3 reads TGTGCCAGCAGTTTTCGGGGGGCAATGGTCGGGGAGCTGTTTTTT.

This clone was recorded only once. The J gene is TRBJ2-5, the V gene TRBV21-1; the table names TRBD2, a call not compared with the DNA. TRBV21-1 counts as a pseudogene. The CDR3 contains 16 residues. The CDR3 loop is CASSPNEGRERKTQYF. The CDR3 region has the DNA TGTGCCAGCAGCCCGAATGAGGGGCGGGAGAGGAAGACCCAGTACTTC.

This chain links TRBV7-9 with TRBJ1-4; a possible D gene is TRBD1 (5 bases). Trimming removed 6 bases at V and 8 bases at J, with 16 bases between. This CDR3 is 14 amino acids long. Germline loops: CDR1 SEHNR, CDR2 FQNEAQ (reference sequence). The CDR3 loop is CASRALRGVEKLFF. As DNA, the CDR3 is TGTGCCAGCAGGGCCTTAAGGGGTGTCGAAAAACTGTTTTTT. The full variable domain, in which reference TRBV7-9 and TRBJ1-4 provide the parts outside the CDR3, is DTGVSQNPRHKITKRGQNVTFRCDPISEHNRLYWYRQTLGQGPEFLTYFQNEAQLEKSRLLSDRFSAERPKGSFSTLEIQRTEQGDSAMYLCASRALRGVEKLFFGSGTQLSVL.